The table lists the clone carrying this T cell receptor beta chain with a few counts. These data originate in a study of blood T cell repertoires in COVID-19. Study in general: PBMCs, B-cell-depleted T cells, or T cells provided the cDNA or gDNA that made up the material.

The CDR3 is 17 amino acids. Germline CDR1 is SGHRS and CDR2 is YFSETQ. Trimming took 1 base from V and 5 from J; bases not matched to a gene: 11. Data came from immunoSEQ multiplex PCR; TCRdb stores just in-frame clones and leaves some out. The sample carries 150,000 to 200,000 clones, around 80% recorded once. This sequence was found in a woman over 75 with acute or convalescent COVID-19. The sequenced sample was peripheral blood. The J gene is TRBJ1-4, the V gene TRBV5-1, with 7 bases aligning to TRBD1. CDR3 in amino acids: CASSLRPTGTVNEKLFF. CDR3 in DNA: TGCGCCAGCAGCTTGAGACCAACCGGGACAGTAAATGAAAAACTGTTTTTT.